This T cell receptor (beta chain) was found in a study of CD8 T cells in Susac syndrome. Study-wide results and limits: The relatively small number of individuals in the TCR sequencing and HLA analysis was acknowledged by the study.

When the RNA was reverse transcribed, random hexamers were used with an input of roughly 0.45 to 1 ug. TCRdb passed the immunoSEQ multiplex PCR reads through MiXCR, listing each CDR3 protein once. The table lists around 190,000 distinct CDR3 sequences, 85% to 95% of them singletons. The CDR3 covers 14 residues. The V end lost 6 bases, the J end lost 5 bases, and 12 bases lay between the germline ends. CDR1 is KGHDR and CDR2 is SFDVKD in the germline V gene. Notes on this clonotype: Its antigen remains unidentified.

The genes are TRBV24-1 and TRBJ2-2; TRBD1 is a possible D gene (6 bases). The receptor comes from a human donor in good health. Sequenced input: CD4+ T cells from PBMCs. CDR3: CATSRAQGTGELFF. CDR3 nucleotide sequence: TGTGCCACCAGTAGGGCTCAGGGGACCGGGGAGCTGTTTTTT.